Presented here are 21 T cell receptor beta chains from one specimen sequenced in a study of technical replicates of blood from a few donors. The repertoire was sequenced with immunoSEQ multiplex PCR; TCRdb's copy has only in-frame clones and lacks some. Of 55,000 to 75,000 clones in the sample, about 94% were seen once. Sequencing was carried out using PBMCs. The origin of the receptors is a human donor in good health. Some clones in this sample may be carry-over from other donors' samples.

The rearrangement uses TRBV19 and TRBJ1-6; no definite D call. This CDR3 has 16 residues. Trimming took 1 base from V and 6 from J, leaving 13 bases between them. The germline gives CDR1 LNHDA, CDR2 SQIVND (reference sequence). CDR3 residues: CASSIGVERFNSPLHF. CDR3 in DNA: TGTGCCAGTAGTATAGGGGTTGAGCGGTTTAATTCACCCCTCCACTTT.

The chain joins TRBV2 to TRBJ2-7; D might be TRBD1 (6 bases). Germline lookup yields CDR1 SNHLY and CDR2 FYNNEI. V was pared by 6 bases and J by 3 bases, with 15 bases between. This CDR3 is built from 14 residues. CDR3 in amino acids: CASRRGDRIYEQYF. DNA of the CDR3: TGTGCCAGCAGGAGGGGCGACAGGATCTACGAGCAGTACTTC.

V usage is TRBV2 and J usage is TRBJ2-1, with D perhaps matching TRBD2 (6 bases). Trimming shortened V by 8 bases and J by 8 bases, and 16 bases separated the two germline ends. The CDR3 runs to 13 residues. The germline V gene encodes CDR1 SNHLY and CDR2 FYNNEI. CDR3 in DNA: TGTGCCAGCTGGGGACTTCCTTTGGATGAGCAGTTCTTC. This gives the protein CASWGLPLDEQFF.

The genes are TRBV19 and TRBJ1-1; D not certain. Trimming pared 3 bases from V and 0 bases from J, leaving 14 bases between. The germline V gene encodes CDR1 LNHDA and CDR2 SQIVND (reference sequence). There are 16 residues in the CDR3. The CDR3 sequence: CASSIEEFSMNTEAFF. The CDR3 nucleotides are TGTGCCAGTAGTATTGAGGAGTTTTCCATGAACACTGAAGCTTTCTTT.

This chain uses TRBV7-8 with TRBJ2-2; 12 nucleotides line up with TRBD2. The CDR3 is 16 residues long. Trimming removed 3 bases from V and 5 bases from J; junction bases left unmatched: 4. Germline loops: CDR1 SGHVS, CDR2 FQNEAQ. CDR3 amino acids: CASSFSSGGVTGELFF. CDR3 in DNA: TGTGCCAGCAGCTTCTCTAGCGGGGGGGTTACCGGGGAGCTGTTTTTT.

The chain combines TRBV2 with TRBJ1-5; 7 positions match TRBD1. The germline V gene encodes CDR1 SNHLY and CDR2 FYNNEI. Losses at the gene ends were 6 bases for V and 2 bases for J; bases not matched to a gene: 7. The CDR3 has 15 amino acids. The CDR3: CASRGDSRGNQPQHF. CDR3 nucleotides: TGTGCCAGCAGGGGGGACAGTCGCGGCAATCAGCCCCAGCATTTT.

The chain has TRBV30 and TRBJ2-7; tentative D call: TRBD2 (6 bases). Germline CDR1 GTSNPN, CDR2 SVGIG (reference sequence). The V end was cut by 5 bases, the J end by 4 bases, with 9 bases between. This CDR3 is 11 amino acids long. The DNA of the CDR3 is TGTGCCTGGGGGGGGACTTACGAGCAGTACTTC. Translating gives CAWGGTYEQYF.

V is TRBV7-2 and J is TRBJ2-5; possible D gene TRBD2, 6 bases. Germline CDR1 is SGHTA and CDR2 is FQGNSA. The V end lost 2 bases, the J end lost 2 bases, and 12 bases lay between the germline ends. The CDR3 extends over 15 amino acids. CDR3 amino acids: CASSLMLGLQETQYF. The CDR3 nucleotides are TGTGCCAGCAGCTTAATGTTGGGACTTCAAGAGACCCAGTACTTC.

V usage is TRBV4-1 and J usage is TRBJ2-7; maybe TRBD2 (5 bases). The CDR3 is 15 amino acids. V lost 3 bases to trimming and J lost 0 bases, with 12 bases between them. Germline V gene lookup returns CDR1 MGHRA and CDR2 YSYEKL. In DNA form, the CDR3 reads TGCGCCAGCAGCCAGGGAGTCGGGTACTCCTACGAGCAGTACTTC. Translating gives CASSQGVGYSYEQYF.

The chain joins TRBV7-3 to TRBJ2-1, with TRBD2 as a possible D gene (6 bases). CDR3 length equals 16 residues. Germline CDR1 SGHTA, CDR2 FQGTGA. With 5 bases removed from V and 9 bases from J, the gap between germline ends came to 23 bases. CDR3 bases: TGTGCCAGCAGCCCCCTCGGGGTACCGGGAGTCACTGAGCAGTTCTTC. Translating gives CASSPLGVPGVTEQFF. Full variable domain (rest looked up from reference TRBV7-3 and TRBJ2-1): GAGVSQTPSNKVTEKGKYVELRCDPISGHTALYWYRQSLGQGPEFLIYFQGTGAADDSGLPNDRFFAVRPEGSVSTLKIQRTERGDSAVYLCASSPLGVPGVTEQFFGPGTRLTVL.

In nucleotides, the CDR3 is TGTGCCAGCAGAGGGGAAGCGCCCCAGCATTTT. Protein product: CASRGEAPQHF. The chain carries TRBV6-6 and TRBJ1-5; TRBD1 might be the D (5 bases). In germline, CDR1 is MNHNY, CDR2 SVGAGI (reference sequence). Trimming took off 6 bases at V and 9 bases at J, with 9 bases between the two ends. The CDR3 runs to 11 residues.

The chain recombines TRBV9 with TRBJ2-1; 9 nucleotides line up with TRBD2. CDR1 and CDR2 from the germline V gene are SGDLS and YYNGEE. This CDR3 comprises 11 residues. With V trimmed by 4 bases and J by 13 bases, 3 bases remained unmatched. The CDR3 protein is CASSSGTSQFF. The CDR3 nucleotides read TGTGCCAGCAGCTCAGGGACTAGCCAGTTCTTC. Full variable domain (missing parts from reference TRBV9 and TRBJ2-1): DSGVTQTPKHLITATGQRVTLRCSPRSGDLSVYWYQQSLDQGLQFLIQYYNGEERAKGNILERFSAQQFPDLHSELNLSSLELGDSALYFCASSSGTSQFFGPGTRLTVL.

This rearrangement joins TRBV7-2 to TRBJ2-5; TRBD2 might be the D (6 bases). Germline values: CDR1 SGHTA, CDR2 FQGNSA. V lost 1 base and J 5 bases, leaving 14 bases between the germline ends. The length of the CDR3 is 15 residues. This CDR3 reads CASSLVGGTGETQYF. CDR3 bases: TGTGCCAGCAGCTTAGTGGGAGGCACGGGGGAGACCCAGTACTTC.

The V gene is TRBV2, the J gene TRBJ2-5; weak D call: TRBD2 (6 bases). Trimming pared 3 bases from V and 2 bases from J, leaving 16 bases between. Germline V lookup: CDR1 SNHLY, CDR2 FYNNEI. The CDR3 contains 16 residues. The CDR3 here is CASSDSGFLLQETQYF. CDR3 nucleotides: TGTGCCAGCAGTGATAGCGGATTCCTACTACAAGAGACCCAGTACTTC. The full variable domain, in which reference TRBV2 and TRBJ2-5 provide the parts outside the CDR3, is EPEVTQTPSHQVTQMGQEVILRCVPISNHLYFYWYRQILGQKVEFLVSFYNNEISEKSEIFDDQFSVERPDGSNFTLKIRSTKLEDSAMYFCASSDSGFLLQETQYFGPGTRLLVL.

This chain joins TRBV18 and TRBJ1-3; perhaps TRBD1 as D (5 bases). V gave up 3 bases and J gave up 0 bases, with 12 bases separating them. CDR3 size: 16 residues. Germline V gives CDR1 KGHSH, CDR2 LQKENI. The CDR3 nucleotides are TGTGCCAGCTCACCCCAGGGTTTGAGCTCTGGAAACACCATATATTTT. It codes for CASSPQGLSSGNTIYF.

The chain has TRBV7-6 and TRBJ2-6, with TRBD1 matching over 8 bases. With V trimmed by 7 bases and J by 0 bases, 8 bases remained unmatched. CDR1 and CDR2 (germline): SGHVS, FNYEAQ. The CDR3 runs 17 residues. The CDR3 here is CASTPGQESSGANVLTF. In nucleotides, the CDR3 is TGTGCCAGCACGCCGGGACAGGAAAGCTCTGGGGCCAACGTCCTGACTTTC.

The V and J genes are TRBV6-5 and TRBJ2-5; 8 bases are a match to TRBD1. Germline V gives CDR1 MNHEY, CDR2 SVGAGI. V gave up 0 bases and J gave up 5 bases; unmatched junction bases: 2. This CDR3 contains 14 residues. CDR3 sequence (DNA): TGTGCCAGCAGTTACTCCGGACAGGGTGAGACCCAGTACTTC. It yields the protein CASSYSGQGETQYF.

The rearrangement joins TRBV19 to TRBJ1-5, with 9 positions matching TRBD1. CDR1 and CDR2 (germline): LNHDA, SQIVND (reference sequence). Germline trimming cut 3 bases from V and 3 bases from J; bases unmatched to any gene: 3. This CDR3 region has 15 residues. The CDR3 here is CASSIGTGYNQPQHF. For the CDR3, the DNA is TGTGCCAGTAGTATCGGGACAGGGTACAATCAGCCCCAGCATTTT. The variable domain in full, with the rest retrieved from reference TRBV19 and TRBJ1-5, is DGGITQSPKYLFRKEGQNVTLSCEQNLNHDAMYWYRQDPGQGLRLIYYSQIVNDFQKGDIAEGYSVSREKKESFPLTVTSAQKNPTAFYLCASSIGTGYNQPQHFGDGTRLSIL.

The genes are TRBV18 and TRBJ1-1; 7 nucleotides align to TRBD1. Germline V gene lookup returns CDR1 KGHSH and CDR2 LQKENI. The junction had 7 bases not matched to a gene; V was cut back by 2 bases and J by 4 bases. The CDR3 loop spans 15 amino acids. The CDR3, as DNA: TGTGCCAGCTCACCAGATACAGGGGCGAGCACTGAAGCTTTCTTT. Translated, it gives CASSPDTGASTEAFF.

The chain employs TRBV27 and TRBJ1-1; a weak D match, TRBD1 (5 bases). The CDR3 is 15 amino acids. CDR1 MNHEY and CDR2 SMNVEV come from the germline V gene (reference sequence). V lost 2 bases, J lost 0 bases, and 10 bases lay in between. CDR3 in amino acids: CASSLVRTMNTEAFF. CDR3 sequence (DNA): TGTGCCAGCAGTTTAGTGAGGACAATGAACACTGAAGCTTTCTTT.

V usage is TRBV2 and J usage is TRBJ2-1, with TRBD1 matching 7 bases. The CDR3 has 12 residues. With V trimmed by 4 bases and J by 8 bases, 2 bases remained unmatched. CDR1 is SNHLY, CDR2 FYNNEI, per germline. The CDR3 here is CASSGQGYEQFF. The CDR3 bases are TGTGCCAGCAGTGGACAGGGTTATGAGCAGTTCTTC.